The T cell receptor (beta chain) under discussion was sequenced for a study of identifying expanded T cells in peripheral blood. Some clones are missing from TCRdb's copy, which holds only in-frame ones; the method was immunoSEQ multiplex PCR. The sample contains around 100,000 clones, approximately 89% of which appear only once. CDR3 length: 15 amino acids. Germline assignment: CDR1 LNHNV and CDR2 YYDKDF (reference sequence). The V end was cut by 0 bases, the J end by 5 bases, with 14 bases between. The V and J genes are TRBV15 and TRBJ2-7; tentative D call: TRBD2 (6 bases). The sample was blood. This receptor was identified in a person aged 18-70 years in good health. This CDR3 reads CATSRDGLASHEQYF. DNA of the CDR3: TGTGCCACCAGCAGAGATGGCCTAGCGTCACACGAGCAGTACTTC. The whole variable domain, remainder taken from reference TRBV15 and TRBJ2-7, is DAMVIQNPRYQVTQFGKPVTLSCSQTLNHNVMYWYQQKSSQAPKLLFHYYDKDFNNEADTPDNFQSRRPNTSFCFLDIRSPGLGDTAMYLCATSRDGLASHEQYFGPGTRLTVT.